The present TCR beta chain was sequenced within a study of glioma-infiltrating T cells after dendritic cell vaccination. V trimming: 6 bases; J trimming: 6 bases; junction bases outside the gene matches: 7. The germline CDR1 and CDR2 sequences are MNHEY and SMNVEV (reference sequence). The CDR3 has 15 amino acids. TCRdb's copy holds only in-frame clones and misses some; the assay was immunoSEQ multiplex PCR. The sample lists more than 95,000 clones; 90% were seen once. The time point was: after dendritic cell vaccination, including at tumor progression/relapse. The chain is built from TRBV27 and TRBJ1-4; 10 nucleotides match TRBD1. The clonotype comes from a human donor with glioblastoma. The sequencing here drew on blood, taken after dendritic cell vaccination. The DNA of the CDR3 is TGTGCCAGCAGACCGGGACAGGGGCGGGATGAAAAACTGTTTTTT. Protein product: CASRPGQGRDEKLFF.